These 3 T cell receptor beta chains were all obtained from the same sample, sequenced in a study of cytomegalovirus exposure and HLA in healthy donors (dated 2017 in TCRdb). Receptor amplification or capture employed the immunoSEQ multiplex PCR assay. For the multiplex PCR, a mixture combining 60 forward primers for TCR Vbeta segments and 13 reverse primers for TCR Jbeta segments was used. TCRdb limited this immuneACCESS table to in-frame rearrangements with V and J called. A share of clones is missing; checked studies link under half to unresolved V genes, and the rest is unexplained. The sample table contains around 100,000 clones; only one count was recorded for about 69% of them. The ten largest clones capture about 16% of the sample. What was sequenced was PBMCs. The receptor set was obtained from a woman between 18 and 29 years old in good health and CMV-seropositive.

The J gene is TRBJ2-7, the V gene TRBV5-1; TRBD1 aligns across 9 bases. Germline trimming cut 4 bases from V and 4 bases from J; bases unmatched to any gene: 12. Per the germline V gene, CDR1 is SGHRS and CDR2 is YFSETQ. CDR3 length equals 16 residues. The CDR3 sequence: CASSISAGTGNYEQYF. The CDR3 DNA sequence: TGCGCCAGCAGCATATCCGCCGGGACAGGGAATTACGAGCAGTACTTC.

This chain joins TRBV29-1 and TRBJ2-3; 13 positions agree with TRBD2. Germline V gene data show CDR1 as SQVTM and CDR2 as ANQGSEA. This CDR3 region has 16 residues. V was clipped by 6 bases and J by 4 bases; unmatched bases: 10. In DNA form, the CDR3 reads TGCAGCGTGGACCAACTAGCGGGGGGGCCGGCAGATACGCAGTATTTT. This sequence encodes CSVDQLAGGPADTQYF.

The J gene is TRBJ1-2, the V gene TRBV2; possibly TRBD1 for D (5 bases). V was trimmed by 6 bases and J by 10 bases, leaving 18 bases between them. Germline V lookup: CDR1 SNHLY, CDR2 FYNNEI. The CDR3 runs 13 residues. CDR3 sequence reads: CASRVGHMGVYTF. CDR3 DNA: TGTGCCAGCAGGGTAGGACATATGGGTGTCTACACCTTC.